The entry that follows covers one T cell receptor beta chain sequence. How the authors handled the data: It was from reference gene primer amplification that nucleated cell counts were estimated. The protocol was immunoSEQ multiplex PCR, while the TCRdb copy is restricted to in-frame clones and leaves out a portion. V, J and clone size are taken as reported in that table, and D and trimming were inferred from the DNA itself. This table has about 210,000 clones, roughly four fifths appearing once. The data stem from a study of blood T cell repertoires in COVID-19. Study summary: From the United States, Italy and Spain came samples of acute and convalescent COVID-19. PBMCs, B-cell-depleted T cells, or T cells were the source of the cDNA or gDNA that made up the material.

The J segment lost 5 bases and the V segment lost 4 bases, leaving 10 bases of the junction unmatched. The CDR3 has 17 residues. Germline V gives CDR1 SGHNT, CDR2 YYREEE (reference sequence). V gene TRBV5-4 combines with J gene TRBJ1-5, with 12 bases aligning to TRBD1. This TCR was recovered from a woman aged 80 or over with COVID-19, enrolled during active disease. Sequenced sample: peripheral blood. CDR3 bases: TGTGCCAGCAGCACCACTCCGGGACAGGGGGCTCATCAGCCCCAGCATTTT. Translating gives CASSTTPGQGAHQPQHF.